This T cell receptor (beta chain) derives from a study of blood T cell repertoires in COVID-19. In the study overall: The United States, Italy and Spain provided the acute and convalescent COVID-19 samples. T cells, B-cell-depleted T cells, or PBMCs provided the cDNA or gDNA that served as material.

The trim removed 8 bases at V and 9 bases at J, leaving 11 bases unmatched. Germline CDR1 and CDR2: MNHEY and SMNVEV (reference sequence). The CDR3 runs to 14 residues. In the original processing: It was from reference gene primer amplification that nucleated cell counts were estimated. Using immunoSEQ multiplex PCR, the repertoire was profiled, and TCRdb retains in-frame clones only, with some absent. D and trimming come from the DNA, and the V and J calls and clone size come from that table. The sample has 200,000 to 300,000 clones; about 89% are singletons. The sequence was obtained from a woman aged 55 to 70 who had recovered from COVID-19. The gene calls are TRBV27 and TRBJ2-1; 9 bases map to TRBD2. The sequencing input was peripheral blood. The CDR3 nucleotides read TGTGCCAGCCACCTTCGAGCGGGGGGCCTTGAGCAGTTCTTC. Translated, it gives CASHLRAGGLEQFF.